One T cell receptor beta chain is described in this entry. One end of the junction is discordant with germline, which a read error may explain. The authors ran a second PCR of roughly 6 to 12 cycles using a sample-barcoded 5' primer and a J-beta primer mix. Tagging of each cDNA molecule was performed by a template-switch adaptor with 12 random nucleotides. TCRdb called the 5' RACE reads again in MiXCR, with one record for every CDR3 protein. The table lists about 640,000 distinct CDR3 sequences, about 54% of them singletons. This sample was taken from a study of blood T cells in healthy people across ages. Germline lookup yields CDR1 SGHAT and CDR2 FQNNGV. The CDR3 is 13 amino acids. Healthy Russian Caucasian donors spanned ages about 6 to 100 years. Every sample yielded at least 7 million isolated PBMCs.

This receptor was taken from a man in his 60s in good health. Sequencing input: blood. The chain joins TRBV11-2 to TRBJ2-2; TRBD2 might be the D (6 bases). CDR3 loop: CASSPFNTGGLFF. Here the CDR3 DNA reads TGTGCCAGCAGCCCGTTTAACACCGGGGGGCTGTTTTTT.